This is a list of T cell receptor beta chains from one sample in a study of blood T cell repertoires in COVID-19. Libraries were prepared by immunoSEQ multiplex PCR; TCRdb keeps only in-frame clonotypes and omits some of them. The sample consists of under 150,000 clones, around nine tenths of them appearing once. Sequenced input: peripheral blood. These receptors were taken from a woman in her 70s who had recovered from COVID-19. The CDR3 runs from the conserved cysteine through the conserved F or W. Each record gives: CDR3 length, clone size, D gene, J gene, V gene, CDR3 DNA, CDR3 protein. The D gene is left open where the match is weak. Not all rows give a size; the values are once, few, many and, for expanded clones, a class.

16 few - TRBJ1-1 TRBV5-4 TGTGCCAGCAGCTTGGCCCCGGACACCTCATACACTGAAGCTTTCTTT CASSLAPDTSYTEAFF
15 - TRBD1 TRBJ2-3 TRBV5-1 TGCGCCAGCAGCCTACAGGGGGTAGGCACAGATACGCAGTATTTT CASSLQGVGTDTQYF
14 - TRBD1 TRBJ1-1 TRBV6-5 TGTGCCAGCACCTCGACAGGGTGGGGCACTGAAGCTTTCTTT CASTSTGWGTEAFF
16 - - TRBJ2-3 TRBV4-3 TGCGCCAGCAGCCAAGAGAGTATCGCCCACCCAGATACGCAGTATTTT CASSQESIAHPDTQYF
11 once - TRBJ2-7 TRBV20-1 TGCAGTGCTACAGGGGCCCACGAGCAGTACTTC CSATGAHEQYF
15 - TRBD2 TRBJ2-3 TRBV7-9 TGTGCCAGCAGCCAGAGGACTAGCGGCACAGATACGCAGTATTTT CASSQRTSGTDTQYF
15 - TRBD2 TRBJ2-2 TRBV19 TGTGCCAGTACCTGGAGCGGGAGAGGGATGGGGGAGCTGTTTTTT CASTWSGRGMGELFF
13 - - TRBJ2-3 TRBV4-1 TGCGCCAGCAGCCAAGCCGGGGCAGATACGCAGTATTTT CASSQAGADTQYF
13 - - TRBJ1-5 TRBV7-2 TGTGCCAGCAGCTTACAGGGCAATCAGCCCCAGCATTTT CASSLQGNQPQHF
15 - TRBD2 TRBJ2-2 TRBV6-5 TGTGCCAGCAGCTGGGAGCGGGGGCCCGGAGGGGAGCTGTTTTTT CASSWERGPGGELFF
13 - TRBD1 TRBJ1-6 TRBV30 TGTGCCTCGAACAGGGGCGCGAATTCACCCCTCCACTTT CASNRGANSPLHF
13 - - TRBJ1-1 TRBV5-1 TGCGCCAGCAGCCGGGGTATGTACACTGAAGCTTTCTTT CASSRGMYTEAFF
15 - TRBD2 TRBJ2-3 TRBV19 TGTGCCAGTAGTATGATTAGCGGGAGTATAGATACGCAGTATTTT CASSMISGSIDTQYF
16 - TRBD2 TRBJ2-7 TRBV19 TGTGCCACGCTAGCGGGGTTCCAGTTGGGATCCTACGAGCAGTACTTC CATLAGFQLGSYEQYF
13 - TRBD1 TRBJ1-1 TRBV7-9 TGTGCCAGCAGCCGCGGACAGGGGGCTGAAGCTTTCTTT CASSRGQGAEAFF
15 - TRBD2 TRBJ2-7 TRBV7-2 TGTGCCAGCAGCTCGCAAGCGGGAGCCACCTACGAGCAGTACTTC CASSSQAGATYEQYF
16 - TRBD2 TRBJ2-7 TRBV7-2 TGTGCCAGCAGCTTAGGGGGGGGGAGATCGTCGTACGAGCAGTACTTC CASSLGGGRSSYEQYF
13 - TRBD1 TRBJ2-7 TRBV29-1 TGCAGCGTTAAACAGGGGACCATCTACGAGCAGTACTTC CSVKQGTIYEQYF
13 - - TRBJ1-1 TRBV18 TGTGCCAGCTCTCCGGACATGAACACTGAAGCTTTCTTT CASSPDMNTEAFF
15 - - TRBJ1-5 TRBV7-8 TGTGCCAGCAGCCCCGGGGGGGTGGCGACGGAGCCCCAGCATTTT CASSPGGVATEPQHF
15 once - TRBJ2-2 TRBV29-1 TGCAGCGTTGCCTTTGCGGCAGGGGATAACGGGGAGCTGTTTTTT CSVAFAAGDNGELFF
15 - - TRBJ2-7 TRBV11-2 TGTGCCAGCAGCTTAGGGGCAGGGAACTCCTACGAGCAGTACTTC CASSLGAGNSYEQYF
15 - TRBD1 TRBJ2-3 TRBV7-9 TGTGCCAGCAGCCGGGACAGCCACCCCACAGATACGCAGTATTTT CASSRDSHPTDTQYF
15 - - TRBJ1-1 TRBV6-5 TGTGCCAGCAGTTATACGGCAGGGTCCAACACTGAAGCTTTCTTT CASSYTAGSNTEAFF
14 - - TRBJ1-1 TRBV30 TGTGCCTGGAGTGCAGGGGTCCTCATAACTGAAGCTTTCTTT CAWSAGVLITEAFF
13 - - TRBJ2-1 TRBV7-9 TGTGCCAGCAGCTTGAGTAATTGGAATGAGCAGTTCTTC CASSLSNWNEQFF
14 - TRBD1 TRBJ1-4 TRBV28 TGTGCCAGCAGCTCGACAGGGGGCCTTGAAAAACTGTTTTTT CASSSTGGLEKLFF
17 - - TRBJ1-3 TRBV18 TGTGCCAGCTCACCTGGGTTGCGCGGGACGGCTGGAAACACCATATATTTT CASSPGLRGTAGNTIYF
11 - - TRBJ1-2 TRBV6-5 TGTGCCACCCAGGTGTACTATGGCTACACCTTC CATQVYYGYTF
16 - TRBD2 TRBJ2-1 TRBV30 TGTGCCTGGAGCCCAGGTTACGGGAGGTTAATAAATGAGCAGTTCTTC CAWSPGYGRLINEQFF
15 - TRBD1 TRBJ2-1 TRBV11-2 TGTGCCAGCAGCTCGCCCGGGACAGTCTACAATGAGCAGTTCTTC CASSSPGTVYNEQFF
14 few - TRBJ1-6 TRBV7-8 TGTGCCAGCAGCTTAACAGGGAGAGACTCACCCCTCCACTTT CASSLTGRDSPLHF
14 - - TRBJ2-7 TRBV4-1 TGCGCCAGCAGCCAAGCGGTACAGCTCAACGAGCAGTACTTC CASSQAVQLNEQYF
15 - TRBD1 TRBJ1-2 TRBV19 TGTGCCAGTAGTATATCTGACAGGGAAATCCATGGCTACACCTTC CASSISDREIHGYTF
15 - TRBD1 TRBJ1-4 TRBV28 TGTGCCAGCAGCAGACAGGGGGATGCTAATGAAAAACTGTTTTTT CASSRQGDANEKLFF
14 - - TRBJ1-2 TRBV7-2 TGTGCCAGCAGCTTAAACAGCCCTGGCTATGGCTACACCTTC CASSLNSPGYGYTF
12 - - TRBJ1-2 TRBV2 TGTGCCAGCAGCAGGGGCACTATTGACTACACCTTC CASSRGTIDYTF
15 - TRBD1 TRBJ2-1 TRBV18 TGTGCCAGCTCACGGCCGGGACAGTCCTACAATGAGCAGTTCTTC CASSRPGQSYNEQFF
14 - TRBD1 TRBJ2-3 TRBV3-1/TRBV3-2 TGTGCCAGCAGCCTGTCTGCAGGGGGATATACGCAGTATTTT CASSLSAGGYTQYF
15 - TRBD1 TRBJ2-1 TRBV29-1 TGCAGCGCCCTACCGGGACAGTACTCCTACAATGAGCAGTTCTTC CSALPGQYSYNEQFF
13 - - TRBJ2-7 TRBV12-3/TRBV12-4 TGTGCCAGCAGCAAAGCCCATTCCTACGAGCAGTACTTC CASSKAHSYEQYF
14 - - TRBJ2-7 TRBV9 TGTGCCAGCAGCGTGGGCGCCGGCTCCTACGAGCAGTACTTC CASSVGAGSYEQYF
14 - - TRBJ1-2 TRBV5-1 TGCGCCAGCAGCGCCCAGGGGTCCTCCTATGGCTACACCTTC CASSAQGSSYGYTF
19 - TRBD2 TRBJ2-1 TRBV5-4 TGTGCCAGCAGCTTGGCCGTCGGTAGCGGGAGGCCGAGGGGCAATGAGCAGTTCTTC CASSLAVGSGRPRGNEQFF
14 - - TRBJ2-7 TRBV7-3 TGTGCCAGCAGCCCCACACAGGATTCCTACGAGCAGTACTTC CASSPTQDSYEQYF
15 once TRBD1 TRBJ2-5 TRBV27 TGTGCCAGCAGAAGAACAGGGGTGTACCAAGAGACCCAGTACTTC CASRRTGVYQETQYF
13 - - TRBJ1-1 TRBV7-7 TGTGCCAGCAGCATGACACAGAACACTGAAGCTTTCTTT CASSMTQNTEAFF
14 - TRBD1 TRBJ1-4 TRBV28 TGTGCCAGCAGCGCAAAGGGACAGGGACGAAAACTGTTTTTT CASSAKGQGRKLFF
13 few - TRBJ1-5 TRBV3-1/TRBV3-2 TGTGCCAGCAGCAGGGGTGGCAATCAGCCCCAGCATTTT CASSRGGNQPQHF
15 - - TRBJ1-3 TRBV23-1 TGCGCCAGCAGTCCACGACTTGGCTCTGGAAACACCATATATTTT CASSPRLGSGNTIYF